What follows describes a single TCR beta chain. This sample stems from a study of blood T cell repertoires in COVID-19. Original handling: Amplification of reference gene primers provided the estimated nucleated cell counts. Libraries were prepared by immunoSEQ multiplex PCR; TCRdb keeps only in-frame clonotypes and omits some of them. From that table come the V and J calls and clone size; the DNA was used to work out D and trimming. The sample carries 110,000 or so clones, approximately 91% recorded once. Germline CDR1 SGDLS, CDR2 YYNGEE. The CDR3 is 15 residues long. V shed 0 bases and J shed 4 bases, with 14 bases lying between them.

The TCR sequence derives from a woman aged 70-85 years who had recovered from COVID-19. This chain links TRBV9 with TRBJ2-7; D possibly corresponds to TRBD1 (5 bases). Source material: peripheral blood. The CDR3 coding sequence is TGTGCCAGCAGCGTAGGGAAGGGGCCTCCGTACGAGCAGTACTTC. Protein sequence: CASSVGKGPPYEQYF.